This T cell receptor beta chain was identified in a study of T cells in Graves' hyperthyroidism and ophthalmopathy. This clonotype was observed at least ten times. Template material for amplifying TCR beta CDR3 regions consisted of RNA transcripts. First-round RT-PCR targeting the TCR CDR3 was performed with the HTBI primer set. MiXCR was run by TCRdb on the multiplex PCR reads, yielding one entry per CDR3 protein. The table shows about 280,000 distinct CDR3 sequences, with less than 30% occurring only once. The V gene end was trimmed by 5 bases and the J gene end by 6 bases; junction bases not matched to a gene: 10. This CDR3 is built from 15 residues. In germline, CDR1 is KGHSH, CDR2 LQKENI.

The sample comprised blood. This clonotype was sampled from a man between 40 and 49 years old with Graves' hyperthyroidism that later progressed to Graves' ophthalmopathy. The chain is built from TRBV18 and TRBJ1-5; TRBD1 agrees at 7 bases. The chain's CDR3 is CASSTGQGVAQPQHF. For the CDR3, the DNA is TGTGCCAGCTCAACGGGGCAGGGGGTGGCTCAGCCCCAGCATTTT.